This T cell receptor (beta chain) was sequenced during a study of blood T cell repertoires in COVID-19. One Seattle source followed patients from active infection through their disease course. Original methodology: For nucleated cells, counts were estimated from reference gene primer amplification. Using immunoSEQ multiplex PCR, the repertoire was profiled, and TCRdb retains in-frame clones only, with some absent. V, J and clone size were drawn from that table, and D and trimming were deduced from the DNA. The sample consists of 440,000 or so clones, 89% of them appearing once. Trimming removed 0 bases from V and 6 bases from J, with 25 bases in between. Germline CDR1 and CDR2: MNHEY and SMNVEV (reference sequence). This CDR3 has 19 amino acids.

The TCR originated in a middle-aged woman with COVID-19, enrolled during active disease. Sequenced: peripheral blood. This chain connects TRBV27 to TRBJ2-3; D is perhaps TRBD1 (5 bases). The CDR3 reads CASSLSSPGALPSTDTQYF. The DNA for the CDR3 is TGTGCCAGCAGTTTATCTTCGCCTGGGGCACTTCCCTCGACCGATACGCAGTATTTT.